The rows below give T cell receptor beta chains drawn from one sample of a study of read filtering for tumor transcriptome and immune sequencing. TCRdb called the reads again in MiXCR, with one record for every CDR3 protein. The sample lists around 23,000 distinct CDR3 sequences; approximately 23% were seen once. Material: a population of CD138-negative cells sorted from bone marrow. All receptors derive from a donor at least 40 years old with multiple myeloma. Both conserved end residues are trimmed from each CDR3. Each record gives: V gene, J gene, CDR3 protein.

v_gene: TRBV27; j_gene: TRBJ2-3; CDR3aa: ASNDRAPRTDTQY
v_gene: TRBV11-2; j_gene: TRBJ2-7; CDR3aa: ASSLGVGVQLEQY
v_gene: TRBV2; j_gene: TRBJ2-3; CDR3aa: ASSEALRGETDTQY
v_gene: TRBV6-1; j_gene: TRBJ2-5; CDR3aa: ASTVDLGTQY
v_gene: TRBV7-9; j_gene: TRBJ1-1; CDR3aa: ASSTWTGYTEAF
v_gene: TRBV7-2; j_gene: TRBJ2-5; CDR3aa: ASSLVTTSARETQY
v_gene: TRBV28; j_gene: TRBJ2-7; CDR3aa: ASSSGGLDEQY
v_gene: TRBV6-1; j_gene: TRBJ1-1; CDR3aa: ASGVETSQNTEAF
v_gene: TRBV5-4; j_gene: TRBJ1-1; CDR3aa: ASSLDRVNTEAF
v_gene: TRBV28; j_gene: TRBJ2-7; CDR3aa: ASSPTGLHEQY
v_gene: TRBV12-3/TRBV12-4; j_gene: TRBJ2-1; CDR3aa: ASGRLAAYNEQF
v_gene: TRBV11-2; j_gene: TRBJ2-1; CDR3aa: ASSPPGGINEQF
v_gene: TRBV24-1; j_gene: TRBJ2-2; CDR3aa: ATSDPTDGTGELL
v_gene: TRBV5-5; j_gene: TRBJ2-5; CDR3aa: ASSGTGGFLIETQY
v_gene: TRBV28; j_gene: TRBJ1-1; CDR3aa: ASQHRVHTEAF
v_gene: TRBV20-1; j_gene: TRBJ2-3; CDR3aa: SAKQFQLGDTQY
v_gene: TRBV3-1; j_gene: TRBJ2-7; CDR3aa: ASSRDSSYEQY
v_gene: TRBV4-1; j_gene: TRBJ2-1; CDR3aa: ASSFTQDEIYNEQF
v_gene: TRBV28; j_gene: TRBJ2-7; CDR3aa: ASSSPRQASSYEQY
v_gene: TRBV18; j_gene: TRBJ1-1; CDR3aa: ASSPGQGLAAF
v_gene: TRBV6-5; j_gene: TRBJ2-1; CDR3aa: ASSRPRQGIGGIYNEQF
v_gene: TRBV7-2; j_gene: TRBJ2-2; CDR3aa: ASSPLRRELF
v_gene: TRBV11-3; j_gene: TRBJ2-1; CDR3aa: ASSRSNNEQF
v_gene: TRBV9; j_gene: TRBJ1-5; CDR3aa: ASSTGQEDQPQH
v_gene: TRBV7-9; j_gene: TRBJ2-5; CDR3aa: ASSLMAGRGETQY
v_gene: TRBV3-1; j_gene: TRBJ2-2; CDR3aa: ASSQGPNTGELF
v_gene: TRBV20-1; j_gene: TRBJ2-7; CDR3aa: SASDPWVESYEQY
v_gene: TRBV20-1; j_gene: TRBJ2-7; CDR3aa: SARSGTGQFEQY
v_gene: TRBV28; j_gene: TRBJ1-1; CDR3aa: ASSRQGLNTEAF
v_gene: TRBV5-4; j_gene: TRBJ2-7; CDR3aa: ASSGPDRATEQY
v_gene: TRBV14; j_gene: TRBJ1-3; CDR3aa: ASSHTGNTIY
v_gene: TRBV5-4; j_gene: TRBJ2-3; CDR3aa: ASSLGGDTQY